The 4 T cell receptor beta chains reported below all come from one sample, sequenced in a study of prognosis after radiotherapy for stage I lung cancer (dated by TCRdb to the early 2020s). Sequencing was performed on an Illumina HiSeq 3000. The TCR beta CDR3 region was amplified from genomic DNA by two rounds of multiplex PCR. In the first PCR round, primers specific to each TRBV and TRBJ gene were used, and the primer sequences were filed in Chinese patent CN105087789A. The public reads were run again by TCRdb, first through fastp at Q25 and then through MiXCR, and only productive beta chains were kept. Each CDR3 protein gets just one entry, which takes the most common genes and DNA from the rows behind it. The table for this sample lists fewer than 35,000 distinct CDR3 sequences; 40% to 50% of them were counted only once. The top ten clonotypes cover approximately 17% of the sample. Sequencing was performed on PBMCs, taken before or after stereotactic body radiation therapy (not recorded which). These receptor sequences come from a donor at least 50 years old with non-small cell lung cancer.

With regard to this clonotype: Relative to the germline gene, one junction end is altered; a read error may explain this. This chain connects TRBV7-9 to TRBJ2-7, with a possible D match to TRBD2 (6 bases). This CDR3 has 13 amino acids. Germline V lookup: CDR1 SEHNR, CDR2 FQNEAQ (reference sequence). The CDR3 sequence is CASILAAVYEQYF. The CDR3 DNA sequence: TGTGCCAGCATCTTAGCGGCGGTCTACGAGCAGTACTTC.

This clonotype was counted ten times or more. CDR3: CASSNLDGNTEAFF. Here the CDR3 DNA reads TGTGCCAGCAGCAATCTAGACGGGAACACTGAAGCTTTCTTT. The V gene is TRBV12-3 or TRBV12-4, the J gene TRBJ1-1; D remains unclear. The length of the CDR3 is 14 residues. Trimming took 6 bases from V and 1 from J, leaving 12 bases between them.

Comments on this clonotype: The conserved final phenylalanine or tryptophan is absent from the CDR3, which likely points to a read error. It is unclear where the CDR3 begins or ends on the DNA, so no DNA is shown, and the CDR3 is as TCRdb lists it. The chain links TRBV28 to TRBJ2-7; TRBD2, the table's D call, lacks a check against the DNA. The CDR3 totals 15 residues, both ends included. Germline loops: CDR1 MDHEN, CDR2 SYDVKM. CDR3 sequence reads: CATNSLTSGVPPLYL.

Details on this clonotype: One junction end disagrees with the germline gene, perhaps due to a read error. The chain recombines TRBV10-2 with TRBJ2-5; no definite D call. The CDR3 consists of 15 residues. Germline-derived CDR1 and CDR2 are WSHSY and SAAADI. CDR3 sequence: CASSPFAEHQETQYF. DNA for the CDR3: TGTGCCAGCAGCCCGTTCGCGGAGCACCAAGAGACCCAGTACTTC.